Listed below are T cell receptor beta chains from one sample, sequenced in a study of identical twins. TCRdb called the 5' RACE reads again in MiXCR, with one record for every CDR3 protein. The sample has 450,000 or so distinct CDR3 sequences; less than 20% are singletons. Sequencing was performed on naive T cells sorted from blood. The receptors shown here come from a man between 45 and 60 years old in good health. CDR3s include the opening cysteine and the closing phenylalanine or tryptophan. A D gene is named only where the DNA matches it firmly. The size entry is marked missing in some rows and otherwise reads once, few, many or a size class.

TRBV10-3,NA,TRBJ2-5,TRBD2,TGTGCCATCAGTGACGGCGGGGGAAGGACCCAGTACTTC,CAISDGGGRTQYF
TRBV24-1,NA,TRBJ2-2,NA,TGTGCCACCAGTGATTTTCCCGGGGAGCTGTTTTTT,CATSDFPGELFF
TRBV20-1,many,TRBJ1-2,NA,TGCACCGCTCCCCAACAGGGAGGCGCTAACTATGGCTACACCTTC,CTAPQQGGANYGYTF
TRBV4-2,NA,TRBJ1-2,NA,TGTGCCAGCAGCCAAGATCGGGCAGGGTACTATGGCTACACCTTC,CASSQDRAGYYGYTF
TRBV6-2/TRBV6-3,once,TRBJ2-1,TRBD2,TGTGCCAGCAACAGACCTGGGGTAGCGGGGGAGCAGTTCTTC,CASNRPGVAGEQFF
TRBV7-7,few,TRBJ2-5,NA,TGTGCTAGCAGCTTAGTCAGGGGCGGAGAGACCCAGTACTTC,CASSLVRGGETQYF
TRBV12-3/TRBV12-4,NA,TRBJ2-5,NA,TGTGCCAGCAGTCCGACAGAGGGGACCCAGTACTTC,CASSPTEGTQYF
TRBV7-2,many,TRBJ2-3,NA,TGTGCCAGCAGCTTAGCGTCGCCAGATACGCAGTATTTT,CASSLASPDTQYF
TRBV27,many,TRBJ1-1,NA,TGTGCCAGCAGTTCCCTGGGGGGACGGCCTGAAGCTTTCTTT,CASSSLGGRPEAFF
TRBV20-1,NA,TRBJ2-3,NA,TGCAGTGCTAGAGATCCACGGGTGAATACGCAGTATTTT,CSARDPRVNTQYF
TRBV5-1,many,TRBJ2-3,TRBD2,TGCGCCAGCAGCTTGCTGACTAGCGGGGGGCTCACAGATACGCAGTATTTT,CASSLLTSGGLTDTQYF
TRBV20-1,NA,TRBJ1-1,NA,TGCAGTGCTAGGAGCCATGAACTGATGACTGAAGCTTTCTTT,CSARSHELMTEAFF
TRBV2,many,TRBJ2-1,NA,TGTGCCAGCAGCGCCGACTACTACAATGAGCAGTTCTTC,CASSADYYNEQFF
TRBV18,NA,TRBJ2-2,NA,TGTGCCAGCTTTTTGAAAATGGGGAACACCGGGGAGCTGTTTTTT,CASFLKMGNTGELFF
TRBV15,NA,TRBJ2-5,NA,TGTGCCACCAGCAGAGAGTACCAAGAGACCCAGTACTTC,CATSREYQETQYF
TRBV5-1,NA,TRBJ2-2,NA,TGCGCCAGCAGCTGGCAAGAACCCGGGCGGGAGCTGTTTTTT,CASSWQEPGRELFF
TRBV7-2,few,TRBJ1-1,NA,TGTGCCAGCAGCTTATGGACGGAGGCAGCTTTCTTT,CASSLWTEAAFF
TRBV6-1,NA,TRBJ2-2,TRBD1,TGTGCCAGCAGAGACGGGACAGCCGGGGAGCTGTTTTTT,CASRDGTAGELFF
TRBV20-1,many,TRBJ2-7,TRBD2,TGCAGTGCTAGAGATTTCCTAGCGGGAGCCGAAGAGCAGTACTTC,CSARDFLAGAEEQYF
TRBV6-5,many,TRBJ2-3,NA,TGTGCCAGCAGTTACGGGACCGGCACAGATACGCAGTATTTT,CASSYGTGTDTQYF
TRBV7-2,many,TRBJ2-1,NA,TGTGCCAGCAGCTCGTCTCCGGCCCAGCAGTTCTTC,CASSSSPAQQFF
TRBV4-2,few,TRBJ2-3,TRBD2,TGTGCCAGCAGCCAACGGACTAGCGGGGGAGGAGATACGCAGTATTTT,CASSQRTSGGGDTQYF
TRBV10-3,few,TRBJ1-6,NA,TGTGCCATCAGTGAGTTGGCCCCTCCTGATAATTCACCCCTCCACTTT,CAISELAPPDNSPLHF
TRBV3-1,few,TRBJ2-2,TRBD1,TGTGCCAGCAGCCGGACAGGGTTCGTTGCCGGGGAGCTGTTTTTT,CASSRTGFVAGELFF
TRBV30,many,TRBJ2-1,TRBD2,TGTGCCTGGCAGCAAGACGCGGGACTAGCCTACAATGAGCAGTTCTTC,CAWQQDAGLAYNEQFF
TRBV4-3,NA,TRBJ2-7,TRBD1,TGCGCCAGCAGCCAAGACGAGGACAGGGCGTCCTACGAGCAGTACTTC,CASSQDEDRASYEQYF
TRBV12-3/TRBV12-4,few,TRBJ2-3,TRBD1,TGTGCCAGCAGTTTAACAGGGGCAGATACGCAGTATTTT,CASSLTGADTQYF
TRBV24-1,NA,TRBJ2-1,NA,TGTGCCACCAGTGATGCCGTATGGCATGAGCAGTTCTTC,CATSDAVWHEQFF
TRBV29-1,many,TRBJ2-7,NA,TGCAGCGTTGAAGGTTCGGGACACGAGCAGTACTTC,CSVEGSGHEQYF
TRBV12-3/TRBV12-4,NA,TRBJ2-4,NA,TGTGCCAGCAGTTTTAAAGCAAACATTCAGTACTTC,CASSFKANIQYF
TRBV29-1,many,TRBJ2-5,TRBD2,TGCAGCGCGGAATCTGGGCGGGAGGTGGGAGAGACCCAGTACTTC,CSAESGREVGETQYF
TRBV10-3,many,TRBJ2-1,TRBD2,TGTGCCGTAGGGACTAGCGGTTACAATGAGCAGTTCTTC,CAVGTSGYNEQFF
TRBV10-3,few,TRBJ2-3,TRBD2,TGTGCCATCAGCTCTCGGGGGGGGCGTGTGGGGTACACAGATACGCAGTATTTT,CAISSRGGRVGYTDTQYF
TRBV20-1,many,TRBJ2-1,TRBD2,TGCAGTGCTAGAGATTATGGACTAGCGGTCTTCTTC,CSARDYGLAVFF
TRBV7-9,many,TRBJ2-1,NA,TGTGCCAGCAGCAAAGACGTCCATGAGCAGTTCTTC,CASSKDVHEQFF
TRBV7-9,few,TRBJ2-1,NA,TGTGCCAGCAGCTTAGGCCGGTTCCTACAGACCTACAATGAGCAGTTCTTC,CASSLGRFLQTYNEQFF
TRBV6-5,few,TRBJ2-1,TRBD2,TGTGCCAGCAGTTACGGGGGACTAGCGGGGGGATACAATGAGCAGTTCTTC,CASSYGGLAGGYNEQFF
TRBV15,many,TRBJ2-1,TRBD2,TGTGCCACCAGCCCGAGGCCGCAGGGAGGGGTGAATGAGCAGTTCTTC,CATSPRPQGGVNEQFF
TRBV25-1,NA,TRBJ2-3,TRBD2,TGTGCCAGCAGCCCGTTCCAACTAGCGGGGGATTTTCGTACAGATACGCAGTATTTT,CASSPFQLAGDFRTDTQYF
TRBV10-3,NA,TRBJ2-5,NA,TGTGCCATCAGTGTTACAGGGATGGAGACCCAGTACTTC,CAISVTGMETQYF
TRBV4-1,few,TRBJ1-1,NA,TGCGCCAGCAGCCAAGGGAGGGGAGGTCCTGAAGCTTTCTTT,CASSQGRGGPEAFF
TRBV19,many,TRBJ2-5,NA,TGTGCCAGTAGTATAAGTCCTGGCTCGGGGGCTCAAGAGACCCAGTACTTC,CASSISPGSGAQETQYF
TRBV7-2,NA,TRBJ2-1,NA,TGTGCCAGCAGCTTAAGGACTCCCATCAATGAGCAGTTCTTC,CASSLRTPINEQFF
TRBV7-3,NA,TRBJ2-2,NA,TGTGCCAGCAGCTTAAGTACGGTTACCGGGGAGCTGTTTTTT,CASSLSTVTGELFF
TRBV9,NA,TRBJ2-1,TRBD2,TGTGCCAGCAGCGTAGAATATAGCGGGTCCTACAATGAGCAGTTCTTC,CASSVEYSGSYNEQFF
TRBV4-2,few,TRBJ2-5,TRBD2,TGTGCCAGCAGCTCCTGGACTAGCGGGGGAGAGACCCAGTACTTC,CASSSWTSGGETQYF
TRBV5-6,NA,TRBJ2-6,NA,TGTGCCAGCAATGTACCTGGGGCCAACGTCCTGACTTTC,CASNVPGANVLTF
TRBV28,NA,TRBJ2-7,NA,TGTGCCAGCAGTTTATGGCAGGGGGGGAGGGAGCAGTACTTC,CASSLWQGGREQYF
TRBV2,few,TRBJ2-3,NA,TGTGCCAGCAGTCAGGAGGCAGGGACGCAGTATTTT,CASSQEAGTQYF
TRBV20-1,NA,TRBJ2-7,TRBD1,TGCAGTGCTAGAGATCCCCGGACAGGGGCCCCCTCCGAGCAGTACTTC,CSARDPRTGAPSEQYF
TRBV6-2/TRBV6-3,NA,TRBJ1-3,NA,TGTGCCAGCAGTTACGGGTTTACGCCGCGGGAAGAAGGCTCTGGAAACACCATATATTTT,CASSYGFTPREEGSGNTIYF
TRBV28,NA,TRBJ1-1,NA,TGTGCCTCACCCATTTCGGGGGGCGCGCTCACTGAAGCTTTCTTT,CASPISGGALTEAFF